The 27 T cell receptor beta chains reported below all come from one sample, sequenced in a study of CD4+ T cells in melanoma. Sequenced by immunoSEQ multiplex PCR; TCRdb stores in-frame clones only, minus some. The table shows roughly 4,700 clones, with about 61% occurring only once. The source material was cells from a culture (not recorded whether cultured in vitro). These receptors originate from a human donor with melanoma.

J is TRBJ2-1 and V is TRBV20-1, with 8 bases matching TRBD2. The trim removed 3 bases at V and 2 bases at J, leaving 6 bases unmatched. CDR3 size: 15 residues. The germline V gene has CDR1 DFQATT and CDR2 SNEGSKA (reference sequence). The CDR3 DNA follows: TGCAGTGCTAGTCCCGGGGGGGCCCCCTACAATGAGCAGTTCTTC. It is translated as CSASPGGAPYNEQFF.

The chain recombines TRBV7-9 with TRBJ2-7; D is undetermined. The CDR3 extends over 13 amino acids. Trimming stripped 3 bases from V and 2 bases from J, with 8 bases between. The germline gives CDR1 SEHNR, CDR2 FQNEAQ (reference sequence). The CDR3 here is CASSFRLAYEQYF. CDR3 coding DNA: TGTGCCAGCAGCTTCAGGCTAGCCTACGAGCAGTACTTC.

CDR3 sequence (DNA): TGTGCCACTTCAGGGCTTCAGACCGGGGAGCTGTTTTTT. This sequence encodes CATSGLQTGELFF. This chain uses TRBV2 with TRBJ2-2; D may be TRBD1 (5 bases). Per germline, CDR1 SNHLY and CDR2 FYNNEI. V was cut by 10 bases and J by 5 bases, with 14 bases left in between. This CDR3 is built from 13 residues.

The chain has TRBV7-2 and TRBJ1-5; no clear D gene. Germline V gene lookup returns CDR1 SGHTA and CDR2 FQGNSA. This CDR3 is 15 amino acids long. Trimming shortened V by 0 bases and J by 6 bases, and 12 bases separated the two germline ends. CDR3 coding DNA: TGTGCCAGCAGCTTAGCCTGGGCTCCTAGTCAGCCCCAGCATTTT. It encodes CASSLAWAPSQPQHF.

The gene calls are TRBV19 and TRBJ2-7; 7 nucleotides line up with TRBD2. The V segment lost 10 bases and the J segment 4 bases; nucleotides outside the gene matches: 16. CDR1 and CDR2 from the germline V gene are LNHDA and SQIVND (reference sequence). This CDR3 has 15 amino acids. The CDR3 region is CATHSGTATGYEQYF. As DNA, the CDR3 is TGTGCCACTCACAGCGGGACCGCCACGGGGTACGAGCAGTACTTC.

The chain uses TRBV5-1 and TRBJ2-7, with D perhaps matching TRBD1 (6 bases). Germline loops: CDR1 SGHRS, CDR2 YFSETQ. CDR3 size: 13 residues. With 0 bases removed from V and 6 bases from J, the gap between germline ends came to 10 bases. As DNA, the CDR3 is TGCGCCAGCAGCTTGGAGTTCAGGGGCGAGCAGTACTTC. Amino acids: CASSLEFRGEQYF.

The rearrangement joins TRBV2 to TRBJ1-5; D unresolved. This CDR3 spans 14 amino acids. Germline V gives CDR1 SNHLY, CDR2 FYNNEI. V was clipped by 6 bases and J by 0 bases, with 9 bases between them. The chain's CDR3 is CASRDDGSNQPQHF. The CDR3 DNA reads as TGTGCCAGCAGAGATGACGGTAGCAATCAGCCCCAGCATTTT.

This clone was detected only a few times. This chain uses TRBV7-9 with TRBJ2-5, with unresolved D. This CDR3 has 11 residues. The V gene's germline CDR1 is SEHNR and CDR2 FQNEAQ (reference sequence). Deletions cut 1 base from V and 11 bases from J, with 8 bases between. CDR3 sequence reads: CASSLEDPQYF. The CDR3 DNA sequence: TGTGCCAGCAGCTTAGAGGACCCGCAGTACTTC.

The rearrangement links TRBV2 to TRBJ2-3; D ambiguous. V was cut by 7 bases and J by 2 bases, with 7 bases left in between. The CDR3 runs 12 residues. The V gene's germline CDR1 is SNHLY and CDR2 FYNNEI. The CDR3 loop reads CASTSSTDTQYF. The CDR3 DNA sequence: TGTGCCAGCACCAGCTCCACAGATACGCAGTATTTT.

The rearrangement joins TRBV2 to TRBJ1-4; D is possibly TRBD1 (6 bases). The germline V gene encodes CDR1 SNHLY and CDR2 FYNNEI. The CDR3 consists of 16 residues. V dropped 7 bases and J dropped 4 bases, with 19 bases sitting between them. CDR3 in DNA: TGTGCCAGCACATCCGGGGACATCTACCTTAATGAAAAACTGTTTTTT. Translating gives CASTSGDIYLNEKLFF.

This chain uses TRBV5-5 with TRBJ2-7, with D tentatively TRBD1 (6 bases). The V end was cut by 1 base, the J end by 2 bases, with 10 bases between. Germline CDR1 reads SGHKS; CDR2 reads YYEKEE (reference sequence). The CDR3 totals 14 residues. Here the CDR3 reads CASSLTGKTYEQYF. The CDR3 DNA follows: TGTGCCAGCAGCTTGACAGGGAAAACCTACGAGCAGTACTTC.

This clone was detected only once. V gene TRBV5-1 combines with J gene TRBJ2-3; 8 nucleotides line up with TRBD2. The CDR3 is made up of 15 amino acids. Per the germline V gene, CDR1 is SGHRS and CDR2 is YFSETQ. With V trimmed by 1 base and J by 5 bases, 6 bases remained unmatched. CDR3 bases: TGCGCCAGCAGCTTGCAGCGGGGGAGTCGAGATACGCAGTATTTT. This sequence encodes CASSLQRGSRDTQYF.

J is TRBJ1-6 and V is TRBV18, with 7 nucleotides matching TRBD1. The CDR3 spans 17 residues. Germline CDR1 is KGHSH and CDR2 is LQKENI. V lost 6 bases, J lost 7 bases, and 15 bases stayed unmatched. This chain's CDR3 is CASSLRGERQGNSPLHF. The CDR3 DNA is TGTGCCAGCTCCCTACGGGGAGAAAGACAGGGAAATTCACCCCTCCACTTT.

The chain is built from TRBV9 and TRBJ2-1, with D perhaps assigned TRBD1 or TRBD2 (5 bases each). CDR3 size: 15 residues. Germline V gene lookup returns CDR1 SGDLS and CDR2 YYNGEE. V lost 0 bases and J lost 6, with 13 bases in between. CDR3: CASSVDQGAGNEQFF. CDR3 bases: TGTGCCAGCAGCGTAGACCAGGGCGCGGGCAATGAGCAGTTCTTC.

The chain employs TRBV12-5 and TRBJ1-1; maybe TRBD1 (5 bases). The V end was cut by 1 base, the J end by 5 bases, with 14 bases between. The CDR3 totals 15 residues. From germline, CDR1 is LGHNT and CDR2 FRNRAP. Here the CDR3 DNA reads TGTGCTAGTGGTTTGGGTGGGGGTAAGCGGACTGAAGCTTTCTTT. Amino acids: CASGLGGGKRTEAFF.

The V call is TRBV6-5, the J call TRBJ2-4; 8 bases line up with TRBD2. Germline trimming cut 2 bases from V and 7 bases from J; bases unmatched to any gene: 7. The CDR3 is 15 residues long. Germline CDR1 MNHEY, CDR2 SVGAGI. The CDR3 sequence is CASSYVGGAMNIQYF. CDR3 DNA sequence: TGTGCCAGCAGTTACGTCGGGGGGGCTATGAACATTCAGTACTTC.

DNA for the CDR3: TGCGCCAGCAGCCAAGCCAGGACAAAACTGTTTTTT. It specifies CASSQARTKLFF. The V gene is TRBV4-3, the J gene TRBJ1-4; D ambiguous. Trimming left V 1 base short and J 10 bases short, with 7 bases between. Germline CDR1 LGHNA, CDR2 YSLEER. This CDR3 region has 12 residues.

The chain joins TRBV28 to TRBJ2-5, with 8 bases fitting TRBD2. The CDR3 length is 15 residues. Germline trimming cut 2 bases from V and 4 bases from J; bases unmatched to any gene: 6. Germline V gives CDR1 MDHEN, CDR2 SYDVKM. The DNA for the CDR3 is TGTGCCAGCAGTTTAGTGCGGGGGGATGGAGAGACCCAGTACTTC. This codes for CASSLVRGDGETQYF.

V and J are TRBV5-1 and TRBJ1-6; D is ambiguous. Trimming took off 3 bases at V and 9 bases at J, with 10 bases between the two ends. The CDR3 contains 13 residues. The V gene's germline CDR1 is SGHRS and CDR2 YFSETQ. The DNA for the CDR3 is TGCGCCAGCAGCTCCGCCGGCGGTTCACCCCTCCACTTT. Protein product: CASSSAGGSPLHF.

The rearrangement joins TRBV19 to TRBJ2-6; 8 nucleotides agree with TRBD1. V lost 3 bases and J lost 4; bases outside the gene matches: 14. Germline CDR1 reads LNHDA; CDR2 reads SQIVND (reference sequence). This CDR3 has 19 residues. In DNA, the CDR3 is TGTGCCAGTAGTATCGGCCCGGGCAGGGGGCTAAGAGGGGCCAACGTCCTGACTTTC. The encoded protein is CASSIGPGRGLRGANVLTF.

The V and J genes are TRBV2 and TRBJ1-4; D remains ambiguous. CDR3 length equals 15 residues. Germline assignment: CDR1 SNHLY and CDR2 FYNNEI. V gave up 6 bases and J gave up 5 bases, with 16 bases separating them. CDR3 bases: TGTGCCAGCAGGAAACAGCCCCATCCAAATGAAAAACTGTTTTTT. Amino acid sequence: CASRKQPHPNEKLFF.

This clone was counted once. This rearrangement joins TRBV7-9 to TRBJ2-7, with D maybe TRBD2 (6 bases). In germline, CDR1 is SEHNR, CDR2 FQNEAQ (reference sequence). V was cut by 2 bases and J by 3 bases, with 11 bases left in between. This CDR3 is 14 amino acids long. The CDR3 DNA follows: TGTGCCAGCAGCTTACTAGCGAGCCACTACGAGCAGTACTTC. The encoded protein is CASSLLASHYEQYF.

Only one count was recorded for this clone. The V gene is TRBV6-2 or TRBV6-3, the J gene TRBJ2-7; TRBD1 matches 8 bases. The germline V gene encodes CDR1 MNHEY and CDR2 SVGEGT. V lost 4 bases, J lost 7 bases, and 21 bases stayed unmatched. This CDR3 has 18 amino acids. CDR3 loop: CASSSRFASAGGPGEQYF. The CDR3 DNA sequence: TGTGCCAGCAGTTCCCGTTTTGCGAGTGCAGGGGGCCCGGGTGAGCAGTACTTC.

The V and J genes are TRBV7-2 and TRBJ2-1; D is ambiguous. The CDR3 length is 13 residues. Between the trimmed V and J ends, which lost 3 bases and 2 bases, there was a span of 5 bases. Per germline, CDR1 SGHTA and CDR2 FQGNSA. CDR3 DNA: TGTGCCAGCAGCTTTAACACCTACAATGAGCAGTTCTTC. Translating it yields CASSFNTYNEQFF.

This chain uses TRBV9 with TRBJ1-2; 7 nucleotides match TRBD1. The V segment lost 3 bases and the J segment 5 bases; nucleotides outside the gene matches: 10. Germline CDR1 reads SGDLS; CDR2 reads YYNGEE. The CDR3 is 15 amino acids. The CDR3 region is CASSGLRGQSYGYTF. The CDR3 nucleotides are TGTGCCAGCAGCGGGCTCAGGGGACAGTCTTATGGCTACACCTTC.

The V and J genes are TRBV6-2 or TRBV6-3 and TRBJ2-6; D uncertain. The CDR3 is made up of 15 amino acids. V was cut by 6 bases and J by 4 bases, with 13 bases left in between. Germline loops: CDR1 MNHEY, CDR2 SVGEGT. CDR3 sequence (DNA): TGTGCCAGCAGCCGTGACTTGGGGGGGGCCAACGTCCTGACTTTC. Translated, it gives CASSRDLGGANVLTF.

This clone was seen a handful of times. The chain joins TRBV4-1 to TRBJ2-7, with 7 bases identical to TRBD1. The trim removed 0 bases at V and 3 bases at J, leaving 2 bases unmatched. This CDR3 is built from 14 residues. Germline CDR1 and CDR2: MGHRA and YSYEKL. The CDR3: CASSQDWDSYEQYF. CDR3 DNA: TGCGCCAGCAGCCAAGACTGGGACAGCTACGAGCAGTACTTC.